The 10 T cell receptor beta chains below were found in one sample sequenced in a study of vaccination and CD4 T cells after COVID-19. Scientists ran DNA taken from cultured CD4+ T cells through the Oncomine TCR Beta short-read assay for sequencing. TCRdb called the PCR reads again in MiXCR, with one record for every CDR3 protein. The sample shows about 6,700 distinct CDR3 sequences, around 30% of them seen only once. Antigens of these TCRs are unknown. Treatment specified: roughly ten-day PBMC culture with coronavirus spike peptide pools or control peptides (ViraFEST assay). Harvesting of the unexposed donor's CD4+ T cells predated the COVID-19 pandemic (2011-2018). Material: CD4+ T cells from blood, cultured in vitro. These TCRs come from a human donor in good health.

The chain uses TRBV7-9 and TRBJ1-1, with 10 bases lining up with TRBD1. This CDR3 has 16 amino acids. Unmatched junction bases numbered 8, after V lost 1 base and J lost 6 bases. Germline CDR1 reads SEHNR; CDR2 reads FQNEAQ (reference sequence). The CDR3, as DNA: TGTGCCAGCAGCTTAGTAATCGGACAGGGGGTACCTGAAGCTTTCTTT. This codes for CASSLVIGQGVPEAFF. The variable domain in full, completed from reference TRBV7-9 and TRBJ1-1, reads DTGVSQNPRHKITKRGQNVTFRCDPISEHNRLYWYRQTLGQGPEFLTYFQNEAQLEKSRLLSDRFSAERPKGSFSTLEIQRTEQGDSAMYLCASSLVIGQGVPEAFFGQGTRLTVV.

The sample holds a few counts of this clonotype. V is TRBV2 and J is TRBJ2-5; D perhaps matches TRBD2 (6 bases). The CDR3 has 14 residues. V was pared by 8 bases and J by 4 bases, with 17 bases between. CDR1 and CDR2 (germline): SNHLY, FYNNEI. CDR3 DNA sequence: TGTGCCAGCTCTTGGGGGGATCTAACAGAGACCCAGTACTTC. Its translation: CASSWGDLTETQYF. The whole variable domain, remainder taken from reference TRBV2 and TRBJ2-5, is EPEVTQTPSHQVTQMGQEVILRCVPISNHLYFYWYRQILGQKVEFLVSFYNNEISEKSEIFDDQFSVERPDGSNFTLKIRSTKLEDSAMYFCASSWGDLTETQYFGPGTRLLVL.

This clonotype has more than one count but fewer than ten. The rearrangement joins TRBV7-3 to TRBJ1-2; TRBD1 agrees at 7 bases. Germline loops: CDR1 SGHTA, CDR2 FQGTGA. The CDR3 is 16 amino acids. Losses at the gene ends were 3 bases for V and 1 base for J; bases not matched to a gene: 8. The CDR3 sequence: CASSFTGESYNYGYTF. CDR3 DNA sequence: TGTGCCAGCAGCTTCACAGGGGAGAGTTATAACTATGGCTACACCTTC.

The CDR3 coding sequence is TGTGCCAGCAGTTACCTCCATGGGACATGGGGAAACACCATATATTTT. Residues: CASSYLHGTWGNTIYF. This chain links TRBV6-5 with TRBJ1-3, with D tentatively TRBD1 (6 bases). The ends were cut back, 2 bases at V and 4 bases at J, with 15 bases in the middle. Germline V gene data show CDR1 as MNHEY and CDR2 as SVGAGI. CDR3 size: 16 residues.

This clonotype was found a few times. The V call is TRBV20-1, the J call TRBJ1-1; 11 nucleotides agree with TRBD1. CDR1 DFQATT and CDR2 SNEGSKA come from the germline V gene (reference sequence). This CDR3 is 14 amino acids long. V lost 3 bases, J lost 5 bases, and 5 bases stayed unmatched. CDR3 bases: TGCAGTGCTAGGGGGGGGACAGGGGGAACTGAAGCTTTCTTT. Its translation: CSARGGTGGTEAFF.

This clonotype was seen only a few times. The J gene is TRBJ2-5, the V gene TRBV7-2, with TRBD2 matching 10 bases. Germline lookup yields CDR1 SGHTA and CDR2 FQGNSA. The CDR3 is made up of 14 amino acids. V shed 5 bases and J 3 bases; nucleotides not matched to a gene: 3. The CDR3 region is CASSTSGVEETQYF. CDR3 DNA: TGTGCCAGCAGCACTAGCGGGGTAGAAGAGACCCAGTACTTC.

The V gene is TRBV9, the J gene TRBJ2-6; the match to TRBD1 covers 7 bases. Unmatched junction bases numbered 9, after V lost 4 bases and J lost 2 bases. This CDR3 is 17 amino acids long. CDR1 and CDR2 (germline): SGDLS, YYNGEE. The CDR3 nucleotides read TGTGCCAGCAGCCCGGGACAGTTACGCCCTGGGGCCAACGTCCTGACTTTC. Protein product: CASSPGQLRPGANVLTF.

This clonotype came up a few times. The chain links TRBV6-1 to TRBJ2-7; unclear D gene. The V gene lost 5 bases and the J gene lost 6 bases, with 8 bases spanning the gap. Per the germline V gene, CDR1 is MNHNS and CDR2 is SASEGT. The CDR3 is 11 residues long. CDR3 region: CASSLLGEQYF. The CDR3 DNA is TGTGCCAGCAGTCTTCTCGGCGAGCAGTACTTC.

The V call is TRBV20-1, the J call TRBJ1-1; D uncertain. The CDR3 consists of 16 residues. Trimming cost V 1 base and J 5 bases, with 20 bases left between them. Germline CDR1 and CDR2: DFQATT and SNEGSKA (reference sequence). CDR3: CSARGPRTSRGTEAFF. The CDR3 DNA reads TGCAGTGCTAGAGGACCCAGGACCTCCCGCGGAACTGAAGCTTTCTTT.

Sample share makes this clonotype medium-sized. This CDR3 is CSAKPKAGGAGELFF. The DNA for the CDR3 is TGCAGTGCTAAGCCAAAGGCAGGTGGTGCCGGGGAGCTGTTTTTT. This chain connects TRBV20-1 to TRBJ2-2; D remains ambiguous. The V and J ends lost 4 bases and 6 bases respectively, with 18 bases between them. The CDR3 extends over 15 amino acids. The germline V gene has CDR1 DFQATT and CDR2 SNEGSKA (reference sequence).